This record covers a single T cell receptor beta chain. This clone appeared a single time. Its antigen remains undetermined. The sample holds no much larger clone one base away, and base qualities are not on file. What this sample's time point label stands for: about 28 days (+/-7) after the second vaccine dose. AZD1222 recipients whose second dose came at about 4 weeks and those whose second dose came at about 12 weeks were combined into one group, since spike-specific TCR depth and breadth did not differ between the two schedules. Vaccinee samples came from UK trials COV001 and COV002, including a single-blind randomized controlled phase 2/3 trial of AZD1222 (ChAdOx1 nCoV-19) in healthy adults. Trial participant PBMC samples were collected at day 0 and day 28 after the second dose for TCRbeta chain sequencing. The source of the sample is a study of T cell responses to AZD1222 COVID-19 vaccine (dated by TCRdb to the early 2020s). Regarding the complete study: TCR sequencing covered approximately 230 trial participants: 207 given two doses of AZD1222 and 26 given two doses of MenACWY control vaccine. Enrollment into the trials was organized by age into subgroups of 18-55, 56-69 and 70-plus years, and those subgroups contained roughly 140, 27 and 60 TCR-sequenced participants, respectively.

The CDR3 regions of human TCRbeta chains were subjected to immunosequencing. For the original study's pipeline: TCRs in the repertoires were compared against a reference library of SARS-CoV-2-specific TCRs that had been generated with the MIRA antigen-specificity platform. Breadth was defined as the fraction of unique TCRs that were SARS-CoV-2-associated, and depth was defined as the fraction of total T cells that were SARS-CoV-2-associated. Using the MIRA data, each spike-specific TCR was assigned both to the spike region to which the TCR was reactive and to a CD4 or CD8 class. Log10-transformed breadth and depth values were compared by one-way ANOVA with Sidak's multiple comparisons tests. TCRdb obtained this table from immuneACCESS and retained in-frame rearrangements with V and J assigned. These tables miss some clones; where compared with another copy, unresolved V genes account for less than half of the shortfall, and the remainder is unexplained. V and J calls and clone size are copied from that table; D and trimming were computed from the DNA. Within this sample are about 130,000 clones, with around 85% of them counted one time only. The ten most abundant clones make up around 4.4% of the sample.

There are 15 amino acids in the CDR3, from cysteine to phenylalanine inclusive. CDR3 DNA is the only sequence kept; it has 45 bases, read in frame from the first base. V loses 5 bases of germline sequence and J loses 3 bases, and the interval between the two ends is 13 bases. The germline V gene (reference sequence) specifies WNHNN as CDR1 and SYGVQD as CDR2. Broad study findings and their caveats: Because no samples from the day 14 peak response were available, repertoires could be characterized only after the peak T cell response. Spike-specific TCR breadth and depth rose significantly after two AZD1222 doses compared with day 0 and with MenACWY recipients. Nearly half of unique spike-specific TCRs reportedly recognized epitopes outside regions mutated in the B.1.351 and B.1.1.7 variants. Conclusions about previously exposed vaccinees are limited, since just five or six AZD1222 recipients were seropositive for SARS-CoV-2 at baseline. The 56-69-year group was small, and its depth increase did not reach significance, likely because of low power. Most participants were white British and females outnumbered males, and the authors suggested that clonal diversity may have been underestimated. The vaccine-associated CD4 TCRs covered the entire spike protein, and the dominant responses fell in regions 160-218 and 743-854.

This material consisted of peripheral blood, taken 28 days after the second AZD1222 dose. The chain uses TRBV10-1 and TRBJ2-2; 7 matching bases give a weak D call of TRBD2. This TCR was sampled from an adult who received the AZD1222 COVID-19 vaccine. Here is the DNA: TGCGCCAGCAGTTTTCGGGGGGCCGACACCGGGGAGCTGTTTTTT. It encodes CASSFRGADTGELFF.